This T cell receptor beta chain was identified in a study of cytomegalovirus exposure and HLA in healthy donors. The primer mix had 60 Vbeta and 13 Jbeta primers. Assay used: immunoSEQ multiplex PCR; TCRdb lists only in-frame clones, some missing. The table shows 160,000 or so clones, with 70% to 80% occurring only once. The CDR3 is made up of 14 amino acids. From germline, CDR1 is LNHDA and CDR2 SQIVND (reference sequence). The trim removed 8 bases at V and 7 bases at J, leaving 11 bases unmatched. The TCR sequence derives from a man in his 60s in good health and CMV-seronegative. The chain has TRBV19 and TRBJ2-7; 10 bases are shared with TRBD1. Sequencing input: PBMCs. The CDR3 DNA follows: TGTGCCAGTGGAAGATTCCGGGACAGGGGAGAGCAGTACTTC. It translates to CASGRFRDRGEQYF.